This T cell receptor (beta chain) was documented in a study of lymphopenia after photon versus proton radiotherapy. Study-wide results and limits: Post-nadir diversity loss with photons came from oligoclonal expansion, particularly CD8+ Temra cells. Under photons, naive T cells and diversity fell while effector/memory populations rose. Survival link was tested only in deceased patients; proton benefit remains a possibility.

A word on this clone: Its target is unknown.

Repertoires were generated with immunoSEQ multiplex PCR, while TCRdb's copy carries only in-frame clones and drops some. The data contain 25,000 to 30,000 clones, around 90% of them singletons. In germline, CDR1 is WSHSY, CDR2 SAAADI. The V gene lost 7 bases and the J gene lost 8 bases, with 15 bases spanning the gap. There are 13 residues in the CDR3. Sequencing used peripheral blood, obtained from a patient treated with photon-based radiotherapy. The sequence derives from a woman aged 50 to 60 with cholangiocarcinoma. The chain couples TRBV10-2 to TRBJ1-5, with TRBD1 as a possible D gene (5 bases). The CDR3, as DNA: TGCGCCAGCACCACGTGGGGGTCGGAGCCCCAGCATTTT. It yields the protein CASTTWGSEPQHF.